This TCR beta chain emerged from a study of Ad26.COV2.S vaccination and SARS-CoV-2 variants. TCRdb's copy holds only in-frame clones and misses some; the assay was immunoSEQ multiplex PCR. The sample shows about 250,000 clones, approximately 87% of them seen only once. Germline V lookup: CDR1 MDHEN, CDR2 SYDVKM. The CDR3 spans 17 residues. The J segment lost 6 bases and the V segment lost 2 bases, leaving 6 bases of the junction unmatched. Treatment specified: roughly 20 received Ad26.COV2.S at low or high dose, single or two shots; several received placebo; per-sample allocation not given. Sample collection was performed on day 63 after the first vaccine or placebo injection.

The source is a person aged 18-60 years who received the Ad26.COV2.S COVID-19 vaccine or a placebo. The sequencing used peripheral blood, collected in a trial of Ad26.COV2.S vaccine versus placebo. This chain uses TRBV28 with TRBJ2-1; the match to TRBD2 covers 14 bases. The CDR3 nucleotides read TGTGCCAGCAGTTTACCGACTAGCGGGGGGGCCTCCAATGAGCAGTTCTTC. Translated: CASSLPTSGGASNEQFF.